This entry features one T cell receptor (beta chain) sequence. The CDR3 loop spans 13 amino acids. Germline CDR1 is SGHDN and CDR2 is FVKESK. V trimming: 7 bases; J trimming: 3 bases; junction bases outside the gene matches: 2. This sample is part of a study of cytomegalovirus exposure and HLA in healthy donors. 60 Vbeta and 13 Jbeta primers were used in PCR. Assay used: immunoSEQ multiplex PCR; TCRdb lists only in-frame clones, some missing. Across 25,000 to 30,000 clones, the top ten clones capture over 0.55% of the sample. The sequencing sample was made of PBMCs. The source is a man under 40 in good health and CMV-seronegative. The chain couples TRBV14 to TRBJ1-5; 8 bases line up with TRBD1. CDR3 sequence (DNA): TGTGCCAGCATGGACAGGGACAATCAGCCCCAGCATTTT. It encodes CASMDRDNQPQHF.